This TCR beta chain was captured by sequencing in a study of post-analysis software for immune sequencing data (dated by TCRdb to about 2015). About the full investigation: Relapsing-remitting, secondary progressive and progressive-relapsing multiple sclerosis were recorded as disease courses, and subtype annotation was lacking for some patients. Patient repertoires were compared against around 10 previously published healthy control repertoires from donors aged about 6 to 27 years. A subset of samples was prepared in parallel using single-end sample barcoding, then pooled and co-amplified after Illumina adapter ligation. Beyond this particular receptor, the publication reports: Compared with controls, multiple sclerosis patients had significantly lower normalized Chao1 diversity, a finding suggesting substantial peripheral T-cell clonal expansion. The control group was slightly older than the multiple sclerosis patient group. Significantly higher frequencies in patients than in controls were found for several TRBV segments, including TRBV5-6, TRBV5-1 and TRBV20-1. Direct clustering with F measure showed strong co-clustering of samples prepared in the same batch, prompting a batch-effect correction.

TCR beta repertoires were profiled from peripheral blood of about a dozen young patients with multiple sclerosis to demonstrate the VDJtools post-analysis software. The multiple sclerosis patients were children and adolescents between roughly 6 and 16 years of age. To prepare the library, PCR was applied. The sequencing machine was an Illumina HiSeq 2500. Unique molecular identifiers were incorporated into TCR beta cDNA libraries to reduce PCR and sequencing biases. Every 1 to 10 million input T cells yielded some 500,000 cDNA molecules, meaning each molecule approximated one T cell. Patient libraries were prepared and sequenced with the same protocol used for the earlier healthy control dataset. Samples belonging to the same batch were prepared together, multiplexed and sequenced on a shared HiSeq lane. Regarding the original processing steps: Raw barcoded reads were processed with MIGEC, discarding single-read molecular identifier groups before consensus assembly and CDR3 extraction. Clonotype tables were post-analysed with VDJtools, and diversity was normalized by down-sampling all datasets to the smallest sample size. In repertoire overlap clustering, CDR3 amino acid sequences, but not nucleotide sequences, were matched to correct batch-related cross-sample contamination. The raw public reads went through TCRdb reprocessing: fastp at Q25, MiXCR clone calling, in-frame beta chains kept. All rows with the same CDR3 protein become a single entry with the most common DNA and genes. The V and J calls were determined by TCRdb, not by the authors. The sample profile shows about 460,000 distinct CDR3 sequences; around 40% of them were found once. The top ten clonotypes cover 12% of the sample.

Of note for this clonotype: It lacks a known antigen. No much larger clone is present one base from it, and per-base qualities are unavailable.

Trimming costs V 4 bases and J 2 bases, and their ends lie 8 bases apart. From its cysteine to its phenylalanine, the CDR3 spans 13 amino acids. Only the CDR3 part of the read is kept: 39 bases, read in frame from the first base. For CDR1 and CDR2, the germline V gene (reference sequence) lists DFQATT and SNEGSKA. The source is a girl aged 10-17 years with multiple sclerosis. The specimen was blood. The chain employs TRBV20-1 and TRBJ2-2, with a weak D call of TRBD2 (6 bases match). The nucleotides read TGCAGTGCTATGCGGGGTAACACCGGGGAGCTGTTTTTT. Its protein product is CSAMRGNTGELFF.